This T cell receptor (beta chain) was captured by sequencing in a study of technical replicates of blood from four donors. Generated by immunoSEQ multiplex PCR, the TCRdb table keeps only in-frame clones and is missing some. Of about 73,000 clones listed, around nine tenths are singletons. Germline assignment: CDR1 SGHDT and CDR2 YYEEEE. Between the trimmed V and J ends, which lost 1 base and 5 bases, there was a span of 17 bases. The CDR3 has 16 amino acids. The TCR comes from a human donor in good health. Some clones in this sample may be carry-over from other donors' samples. What was sequenced was PBMCs. This chain uses TRBV5-6 with TRBJ2-3; TRBD2 might be the D (6 bases). The CDR3 bases are TGTGCCAGCAGCTTGACGAGGGCGGGAATTAAAGATACGCAGTATTTT. Its translation is CASSLTRAGIKDTQYF.